The 21 T cell receptor beta chains below were found in one sample sequenced in a study of PD-L1 blockade in urothelial cancer. Time point denoted: pretreatment peripheral blood. Assay used: immunoSEQ multiplex PCR; TCRdb lists only in-frame clones, some missing. The sample holds roughly 90,000 clones, roughly 90% seen once. Sequencing was performed on PBMCs, taken around atezolizumab (anti-PD-L1) treatment. These receptors were taken from a woman of 80 years or more with urothelial cancer.

This clone was recorded only once. This sequence joins TRBV10-2 and TRBJ2-1; TRBD1 matches at 10 bases. Germline values: CDR1 WSHSY, CDR2 SAAADI. Trimming took 5 bases from V and 1 from J; bases not matched to a gene: 5. The CDR3 length is 16 residues. In nucleotides, the CDR3 is TGCGCCAGCAGTCCCAGGACAGGGGGTTCCTACAATGAGCAGTTCTTC. This translates into CASSPRTGGSYNEQFF.

The V and J genes are TRBV9 and TRBJ2-7; 10 nucleotides agree with TRBD2. V shed 3 bases, J shed 2 bases, and the junction held 11 bases outside the gene matches. Germline CDR1 and CDR2: SGDLS and YYNGEE. This CDR3 has 17 residues. The CDR3 here is CASSGAPMSGRAYEQYF. The CDR3 region has the DNA TGTGCCAGCAGCGGAGCCCCTATGAGCGGGAGGGCCTACGAGCAGTACTTC.

The sample holds a few counts of this clone. The rearrangement uses TRBV18 and TRBJ2-7; a weak D match, TRBD1 (5 bases). Between the trimmed V and J ends, which lost 1 base and 6 bases, there was a span of 16 bases. Germline V lookup: CDR1 KGHSH, CDR2 LQKENI. The CDR3 sequence is 15 residues long. CDR3 sequence: CASSPQEGVGGEQYF. CDR3 DNA sequence: TGTGCCAGCTCACCACAGGAAGGGGTAGGTGGCGAGCAGTACTTC.

The chain links TRBV10-1 to TRBJ2-1; 12 bases map to TRBD2. Trimming removed 5 bases from V and 4 bases from J; junction bases left unmatched: 6. In germline, CDR1 is WNHNN, CDR2 SYGVQD (reference sequence). CDR3 length: 16 residues. The CDR3 sequence is CASSHGTSGYYNEQFF. In DNA form, the CDR3 reads TGCGCCAGCAGTCACGGGACTAGCGGGTATTACAATGAGCAGTTCTTC.

Notes on this clone: Other DNA sequences in this sample translate to the same CDR3. J is TRBJ1-2 and V is TRBV27, with no clear D. In germline, CDR1 is MNHEY, CDR2 SMNVEV (reference sequence). The CDR3 contains 13 residues. Trimming cost V 7 bases and J 0 bases, with 9 bases left between them. The CDR3: CASTPRANYGYTF. CDR3 nucleotides: TGTGCCAGCACCCCGCGGGCTAACTATGGCTACACCTTC.

The chain couples TRBV5-1 to TRBJ1-3, with 9 bases identical to TRBD1. V lost 4 bases, J lost 0 bases, and 2 bases stayed unmatched. This CDR3 has 15 residues. In germline, CDR1 is SGHRS, CDR2 YFSETQ. The CDR3 nucleotides read TGCGCCAGCAGCCCGACAGGGGGCTCTGGAAACACCATATATTTT. It specifies CASSPTGGSGNTIYF.

The chain has TRBV10-3 and TRBJ2-7; unclear D gene. CDR1 is ENHRY and CDR2 is SYGVKD in the germline V gene. The CDR3 has 12 residues. The V and J ends lost 10 bases and 1 base respectively, with 11 bases between them. This CDR3 is CATRRGSYEQYF. The CDR3 DNA reads TGTGCCACGCGGCGAGGATCCTACGAGCAGTACTTC.

This rearrangement joins TRBV2 to TRBJ2-7, with 7 nucleotides matching TRBD1. Germline V lookup: CDR1 SNHLY, CDR2 FYNNEI. This CDR3 is 13 amino acids long. The V and J ends lost 4 bases and 2 bases, in that order; junction bases with no gene match: 2. This CDR3 is CASSAQGAYEQYF. CDR3 nucleotide sequence: TGTGCCAGCAGTGCGCAGGGGGCCTACGAGCAGTACTTC.

The gene calls are TRBV30 and TRBJ2-6, with a tentative D call TRBD1 (6 bases). This CDR3 region has 15 residues. Germline V gene lookup returns CDR1 GTSNPN and CDR2 SVGIG (reference sequence). Trimming took off 7 bases at V and 0 bases at J, with 13 bases between the two ends. Written as DNA, the CDR3 is TGTGCCTCGGACAGAGGAGGCTCTGGGGCCAACGTCCTGACTTTC. Protein product: CASDRGGSGANVLTF. Full variable domain (remainder filled in from reference TRBV30 and TRBJ2-6): SQTIHQWPATLVQPVGSPLSLECTVEGTSNPNLYWYRQAAGRGLQLLFYSVGIGQISSEVPQNLSASRPQDRQFILSSKKLLLSDSGFYLCASDRGGSGANVLTFGAGSRLTVL.

The V gene is TRBV6-1, the J gene TRBJ2-7; perhaps TRBD1 as D (5 bases). The V and J ends lost 4 bases and 6 bases respectively, with 16 bases between them. Germline V CDR1 and CDR2: MNHNS, SASEGT. The CDR3 covers 14 residues. The CDR3 DNA reads TGTGCCAGCAGTGGACGGCGGCAGGGTGGCGAGCAGTACTTC. It yields the protein CASSGRRQGGEQYF.

This rearrangement joins TRBV10-1 to TRBJ2-3; D ambiguous. Germline-derived CDR1 and CDR2 are WNHNN and SYGVQD (reference sequence). V was shortened by 5 bases and J by 6 bases, with 12 bases between the two germline ends. This CDR3 comprises 13 residues. DNA of the CDR3: TGCGCCAGCAGTTTAAGACTCCGTGATACGCAGTATTTT. Protein product: CASSLRLRDTQYF.

The chain is built from TRBV5-1 and TRBJ1-1, with 7 bases aligning to TRBD1. V shed 6 bases, J shed 3 bases, and the junction held 14 bases outside the gene matches. CDR1 and CDR2 from the germline V gene are SGHRS and YFSETQ. The CDR3 loop spans 16 amino acids. CDR3 loop: CASTDRVGGSDTEAFF. DNA of the CDR3: TGCGCCAGCACCGACAGGGTAGGGGGATCCGACACTGAAGCTTTCTTT.

The rearrangement uses TRBV14 and TRBJ2-1; unclear D gene. Germline CDR1 is SGHDN and CDR2 is FVKESK. Between the trimmed V and J ends, which lost 0 bases and 4 bases, there was a span of 13 bases. The CDR3 consists of 16 residues. The CDR3 nucleotides read TGTGCCAGCAGCCAAGAATTGGTACTACCATACAATGAGCAGTTCTTC. It is translated as CASSQELVLPYNEQFF.

J is TRBJ1-4 and V is TRBV6-1; possibly TRBD1 for D (5 bases). The V gene lost 1 base and the J gene lost 4 bases, with 13 bases spanning the gap. Germline V gene data show CDR1 as MNHNS and CDR2 as SASEGT. The CDR3 consists of 16 residues. CDR3 amino acids: CASSEGHQGRNEKLFF. The CDR3 DNA follows: TGTGCCAGCAGTGAAGGTCACCAGGGCCGTAATGAAAAACTGTTTTTT.

The chain carries TRBV28 and TRBJ2-7, with D possibly TRBD2 on 6 matching bases. The germline V gene has CDR1 MDHEN and CDR2 SYDVKM. Trimming removed 9 bases from V and 7 bases from J, with 28 bases in between. The CDR3 loop spans 16 amino acids. CDR3 sequence (DNA): TGTGCCAGGGAACGCCGGGACTGGACAAAAAAAGGAGAGCAGTACTTC. Its protein product is CARERRDWTKKGEQYF. The entire variable domain, with the rest obtained from reference TRBV28 and TRBJ2-7, is as follows: DVKVTQSSRYLVKRTGEKVFLECVQDMDHENMFWYRQDPGLGLRLIYFSYDVKMKEKGDIPEGYSVSREKKERFSLILESASTNQTSMYLCARERRDWTKKGEQYFGPGTRLTVT.

The chain has TRBV7-2 and TRBJ2-7; 7 nucleotides agree with TRBD1. The V gene's germline CDR1 is SGHTA and CDR2 FQGNSA. The V and J ends lost 5 bases and 0 bases, in that order; junction bases with no gene match: 4. This CDR3 spans 14 amino acids. The CDR3 region has the DNA TGTGCCAGCAGCCGGGACAGCCTCTCCTACGAGCAGTACTTC. This codes for CASSRDSLSYEQYF.

The CDR3 sequence: CASSVGQGLNYGYTF. The CDR3 DNA is TGTGCCAGCAGCGTCGGACAGGGACTTAACTATGGCTACACCTTC. The genes are TRBV9 and TRBJ1-2; 8 nucleotides line up with TRBD1. The CDR3 consists of 15 residues. Germline CDR1 SGDLS, CDR2 YYNGEE. The V segment lost 2 bases and the J segment 1 base; nucleotides outside the gene matches: 4.

The V call is TRBV28, the J call TRBJ1-2; the match to TRBD1 covers 8 bases. Per the germline V gene, CDR1 is MDHEN and CDR2 is SYDVKM. Germline trimming cut 2 bases from V and 3 bases from J; bases unmatched to any gene: 5. This CDR3 is 15 amino acids long. CDR3 coding DNA: TGTGCCAGCAGTTTACTCCCGGGACAGGACTATGGCTACACCTTC. Protein sequence: CASSLLPGQDYGYTF.

The genes are TRBV6-1 and TRBJ2-7, with a tentative D call TRBD2 (7 bases). The CDR3 has 14 amino acids. Germline CDR1 reads MNHNS; CDR2 reads SASEGT. V was pared by 10 bases and J by 3 bases, with 19 bases between. CDR3 residues: CAIKGGGIFYEQYF. The CDR3 nucleotides read TGTGCCATCAAGGGGGGGGGAATCTTCTACGAGCAGTACTTC.

The chain recombines TRBV6-6 with TRBJ2-5; D may be TRBD2 (6 bases). The V and J ends lost 6 bases and 1 base respectively, with 15 bases between them. From germline, CDR1 is MNHNY and CDR2 SVGAGI (reference sequence). This CDR3 has 15 amino acids. The CDR3 nucleotides are TGTGCCAGCAGCGACTTGGGGGGATTCCAAGAGACCCAGTACTTC. This codes for CASSDLGGFQETQYF.

The chain has TRBV18 and TRBJ1-5; 7 nucleotides align to TRBD1. The germline V gene encodes CDR1 KGHSH and CDR2 LQKENI. V shed 6 bases and J 2 bases; nucleotides not matched to a gene: 4. The length of the CDR3 is 14 residues. This chain's CDR3 is CASSTQGGNQPQHF. CDR3 coding DNA: TGTGCCAGCTCGACCCAGGGGGGCAATCAGCCCCAGCATTTT.